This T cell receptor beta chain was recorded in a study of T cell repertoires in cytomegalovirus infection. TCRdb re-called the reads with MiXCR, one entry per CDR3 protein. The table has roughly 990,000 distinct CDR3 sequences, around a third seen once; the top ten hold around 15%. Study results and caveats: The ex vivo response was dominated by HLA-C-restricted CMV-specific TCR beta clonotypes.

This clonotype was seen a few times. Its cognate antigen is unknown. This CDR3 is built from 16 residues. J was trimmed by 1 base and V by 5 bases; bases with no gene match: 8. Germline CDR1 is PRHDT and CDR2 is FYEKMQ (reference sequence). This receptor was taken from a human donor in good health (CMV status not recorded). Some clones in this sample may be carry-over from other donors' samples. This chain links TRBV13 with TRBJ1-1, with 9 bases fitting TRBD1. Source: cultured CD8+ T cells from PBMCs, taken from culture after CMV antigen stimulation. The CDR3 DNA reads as TGTGCCAGCAGCCCGGACAGGGGCCGATGGAACACTGAAGCTTTCTTT. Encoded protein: CASSPDRGRWNTEAFF.